This T cell receptor beta chain is from a study of cytomegalovirus exposure and HLA in healthy donors. Across the study: In a previous analysis, some 110 million unique TCR beta sequences were found from 150 million to 200 million T cells.

As to this clone: Its cognate antigen is unknown.

Findings of the study overall: Earlier results showed most TCR beta V segments being productive about 87% or about 30% of the time.

13 Jbeta primers and 60 Vbeta primers were used for the PCR. As originally analysed: Roughly 11 million shared chains were among about 80 million unique TCR beta chains counted in a later analysis. Generated by immunoSEQ multiplex PCR, the TCRdb table keeps only in-frame clones and is missing some. V, J and clone size are taken as reported in that table, and D and trimming were inferred from the DNA itself. Among about 67,000 clones listed, about 71% were seen once. The CDR3 totals 17 residues. Trimming took 2 bases from V and 8 from J; bases not matched to a gene: 11. Germline V gives CDR1 SGHVS, CDR2 FNYEAQ.

The gene calls are TRBV7-6 and TRBJ1-4; 10 bases match TRBD1. The sample taken for sequencing was PBMCs. The TCR sequence derives from a man aged 55 to 70 in good health and CMV-seropositive. The CDR3 bases are TGTGCCAGCAGCTTAAGGGCTCCGGGACAGGGGAAGGAAAAACTGTTTTTT. It yields the protein CASSLRAPGQGKEKLFF.